This T cell receptor (beta chain) was profiled in a study of blood T cells in healthy people across ages. About this clonotype itself: A clone one base away is much larger, so this may be a read error.

Using a J-beta primer mix together with a sample-barcoded 5' primer, a second PCR was run for roughly 7 to 12 cycles. In TCRdb, the 5' RACE reads were re-called with MiXCR into one record per CDR3 protein. The top ten hold 15% to 20% of the sample, which has around 870,000 distinct CDR3 sequences, 25% to 30% seen once. The sample consisted of blood. This receptor was taken from a woman over 75 in good health.

DNA of the CDR3: TGTGCCAGCAGTGAAGTTGCTAGCGGGGGGAGGGATGAGCAGTTCTTC. This gives the protein CASSEVASGGRDEQFF. The rearrangement joins TRBV2 to TRBJ2-1; 11 bases map to TRBD2. The CDR3 is made up of 16 amino acids. Per the germline V gene, CDR1 is SNHLY and CDR2 is FYNNEI. The trim removed 1 base at V and 8 bases at J, leaving 7 bases unmatched.